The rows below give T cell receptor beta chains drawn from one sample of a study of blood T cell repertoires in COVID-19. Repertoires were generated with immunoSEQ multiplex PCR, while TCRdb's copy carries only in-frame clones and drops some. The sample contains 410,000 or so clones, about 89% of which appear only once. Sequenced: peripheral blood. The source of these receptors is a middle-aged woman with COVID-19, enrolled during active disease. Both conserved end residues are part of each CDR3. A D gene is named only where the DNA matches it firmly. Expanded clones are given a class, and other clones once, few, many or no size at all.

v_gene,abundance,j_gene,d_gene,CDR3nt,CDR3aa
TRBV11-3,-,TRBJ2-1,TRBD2,TGTGCCAGCAGCTTACTAGCGGGGGGAGTAAATGAGCAGTTCTTC,CASSLLAGGVNEQFF
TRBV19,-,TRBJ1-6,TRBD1,TGTGCCAGCGCGACAGGGGGTAATTCACCCCTCCACTTT,CASATGGNSPLHF
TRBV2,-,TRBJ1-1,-,TGTGCCAGCAGTCGGGAAGCTTTCTTT,CASSREAFF
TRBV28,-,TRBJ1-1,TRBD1,TGTGCCAGCAGTTTTACAGGGGTTAACACTGAAGCTTTCTTT,CASSFTGVNTEAFF
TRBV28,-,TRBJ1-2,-,TGTGCCAGCAACCGGAGGGGAAGCTATGGCTACACCTTC,CASNRRGSYGYTF
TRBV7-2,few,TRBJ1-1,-,TGTGCCAGCAGCTCAGACACGTCGGACACTGAAGCTTTCTTT,CASSSDTSDTEAFF
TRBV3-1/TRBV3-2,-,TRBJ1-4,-,TGTGCCAGCAGTTTCGGGTCAGCCGGGGAACTGTTTTTT,CASSFGSAGELFF
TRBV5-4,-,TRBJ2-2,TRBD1,TGTGCCAGCAGTTTGACCGACAGGGAGAGGGAGCTGTTTTTT,CASSLTDRERELFF
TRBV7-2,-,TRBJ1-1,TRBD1,TGTGCCAGCAGCAGCCGGGACAGGGCCCCGGGGGATGAAGCTTTCTTT,CASSSRDRAPGDEAFF
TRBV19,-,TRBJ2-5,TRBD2,TGTGCCACAAGGCCCGCGGGGGGGGAGTACCAAGAGACCCAGTACTTC,CATRPAGGEYQETQYF
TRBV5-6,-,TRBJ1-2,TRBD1,TGTGCCAGCAGCTGGGGGGACAGGGAAACGTATGGCTACACCTTC,CASSWGDRETYGYTF
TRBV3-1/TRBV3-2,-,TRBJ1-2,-,TGTGCCAGCAGCCCCCCCTGGGCAGCTGGCTACACCTTC,CASSPPWAAGYTF
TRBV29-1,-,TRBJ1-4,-,TGCAGCGTTGTAGGGGTGGGTGAAAAACTGTTTTTT,CSVVGVGEKLFF
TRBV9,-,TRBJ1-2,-,TGTGCCAGCAGCGGGGCCACCTTGTGGGGGGAGGATGGCTACACCTTC,CASSGATLWGEDGYTF
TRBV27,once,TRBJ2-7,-,TGTGCCAGCAGCGCTACAGGGTACGAGCAGTACTTC,CASSATGYEQYF
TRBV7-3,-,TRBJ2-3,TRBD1,TGTGCCAGCAGCTTAGGGGACAGGGAAGATACGCAGTATTTT,CASSLGDREDTQYF
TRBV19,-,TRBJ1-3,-,TGTGCCAGTAGTCCCGCCGCGGGTGGCCCTGGAAACACCATATATTTT,CASSPAAGGPGNTIYF
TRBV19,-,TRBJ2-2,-,TGTGCCAGTAGTATTACGGGGAGAAGGAACACCGGGGAGCTGTTTTTT,CASSITGRRNTGELFF
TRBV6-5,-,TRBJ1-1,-,TGTGCCAGCAGCCGACCGGGGGTCGAGGAAGCTTTCTTT,CASSRPGVEEAFF
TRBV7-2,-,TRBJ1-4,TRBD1,TGTGCCAGCAGCTTGGGACAGGGGGCCTATAATGAAAAACTGTTTTTT,CASSLGQGAYNEKLFF
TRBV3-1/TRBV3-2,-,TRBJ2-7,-,TGTGCCAGCAGCCAGGCCACCTACGAGCAGTACTTC,CASSQATYEQYF
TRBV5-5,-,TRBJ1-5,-,TGTGCCAGCAGCTTGGCCGGGTGGGGCGGCAATCAGCCCCAGCATTTT,CASSLAGWGGNQPQHF
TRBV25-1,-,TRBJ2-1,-,TGTGCCAGCAGGCGGACAGTGTACAATGAGCAGTTCTTC,CASRRTVYNEQFF